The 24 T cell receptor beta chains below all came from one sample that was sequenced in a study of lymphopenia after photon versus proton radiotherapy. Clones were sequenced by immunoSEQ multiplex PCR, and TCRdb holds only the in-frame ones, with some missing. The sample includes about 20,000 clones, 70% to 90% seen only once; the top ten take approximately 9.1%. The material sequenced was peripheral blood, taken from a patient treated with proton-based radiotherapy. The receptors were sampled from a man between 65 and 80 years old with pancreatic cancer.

DNA for the CDR3: TGTGCCAGCAGTCAACCGGGACACAACTACGAGCAGTACTTC. As protein: CASSQPGHNYEQYF. The rearrangement links TRBV11-2 to TRBJ2-7, with a weak D call TRBD1 (6 bases). The CDR3 sequence is 14 residues long. The germline V and J ends were trimmed by 6 bases and 3 bases, with 15 bases remaining between them. Per the germline V gene, CDR1 is SGHAT and CDR2 is FQNNGV.

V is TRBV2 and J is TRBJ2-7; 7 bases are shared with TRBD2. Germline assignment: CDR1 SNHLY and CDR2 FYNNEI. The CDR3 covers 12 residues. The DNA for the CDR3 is TGTGCGACGGGGGGATTGACCTACGAGCAGTACTTC. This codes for CATGGLTYEQYF.

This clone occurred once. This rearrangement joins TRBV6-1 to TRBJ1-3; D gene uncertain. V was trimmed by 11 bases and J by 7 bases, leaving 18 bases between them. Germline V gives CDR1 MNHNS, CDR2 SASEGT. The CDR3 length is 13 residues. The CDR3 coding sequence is TGTGCCTCCGGGGAGGAATTTGGGAACACCATATATTTT. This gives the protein CASGEEFGNTIYF.

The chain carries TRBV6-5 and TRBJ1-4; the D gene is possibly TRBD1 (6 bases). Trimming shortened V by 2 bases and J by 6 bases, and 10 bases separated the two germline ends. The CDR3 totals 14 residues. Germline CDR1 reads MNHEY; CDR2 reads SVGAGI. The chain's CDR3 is CASSYGRGDEKLFF. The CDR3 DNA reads TGTGCCAGCAGTTACGGCAGGGGTGATGAAAAACTGTTTTTT.

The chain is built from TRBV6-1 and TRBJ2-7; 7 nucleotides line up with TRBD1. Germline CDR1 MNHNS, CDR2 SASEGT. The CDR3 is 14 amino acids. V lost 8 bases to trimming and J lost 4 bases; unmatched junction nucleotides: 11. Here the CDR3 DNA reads TGTGCCAGCCGGACAGGCTTTAGGTCGTACGAGCAGTACTTC. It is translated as CASRTGFRSYEQYF.

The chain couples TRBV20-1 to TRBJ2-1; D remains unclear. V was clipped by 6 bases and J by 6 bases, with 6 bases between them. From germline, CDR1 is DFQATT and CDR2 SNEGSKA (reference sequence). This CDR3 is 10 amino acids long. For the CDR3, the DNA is TGCAGTGCGAGAAGCAATGAGCAGTTCTTC. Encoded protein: CSARSNEQFF.

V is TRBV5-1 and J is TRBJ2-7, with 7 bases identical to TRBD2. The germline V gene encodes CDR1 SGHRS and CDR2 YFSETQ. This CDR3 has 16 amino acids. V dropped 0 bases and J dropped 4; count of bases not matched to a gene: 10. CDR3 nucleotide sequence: TGCGCCAGCAGCTTGGCCGGGGGGAGTCGGCTTTACGAGCAGTACTTC. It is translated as CASSLAGGSRLYEQYF.

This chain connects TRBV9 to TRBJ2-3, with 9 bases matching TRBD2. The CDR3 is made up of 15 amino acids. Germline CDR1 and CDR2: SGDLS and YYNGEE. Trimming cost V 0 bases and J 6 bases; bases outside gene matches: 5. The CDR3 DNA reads TGTGCCAGCAGCGTAGTTAGCGGGAGATCCGATACGCAGTATTTT. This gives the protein CASSVVSGRSDTQYF. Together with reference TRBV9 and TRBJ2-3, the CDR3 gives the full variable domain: DSGVTQTPKHLITATGQRVTLRCSPRSGDLSVYWYQQSLDQGLQFLIQYYNGEERAKGNILERFSAQQFPDLHSELNLSSLELGDSALYFCASSVVSGRSDTQYFGPGTRLTVL.

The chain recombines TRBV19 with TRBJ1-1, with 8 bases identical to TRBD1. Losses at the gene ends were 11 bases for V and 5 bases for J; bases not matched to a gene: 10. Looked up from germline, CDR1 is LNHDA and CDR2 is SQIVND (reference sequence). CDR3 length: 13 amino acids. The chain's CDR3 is CAAGRQGRTEAFF. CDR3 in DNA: TGTGCCGCAGGGCGACAGGGGAGAACTGAAGCTTTCTTT.

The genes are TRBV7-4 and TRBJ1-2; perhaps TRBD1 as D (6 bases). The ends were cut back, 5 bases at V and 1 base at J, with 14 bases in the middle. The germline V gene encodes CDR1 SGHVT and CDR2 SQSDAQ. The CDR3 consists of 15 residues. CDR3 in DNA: TGTGCCAGCAGCAGGGAGGACAGACATAACTATGGCTACACCTTC. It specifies CASSREDRHNYGYTF.

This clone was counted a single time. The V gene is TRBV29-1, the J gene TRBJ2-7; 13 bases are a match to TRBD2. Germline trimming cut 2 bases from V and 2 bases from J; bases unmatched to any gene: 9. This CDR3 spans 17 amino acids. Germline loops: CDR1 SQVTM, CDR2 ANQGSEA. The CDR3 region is CSVELFPTSGRAYEQYF. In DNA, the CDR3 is TGCAGCGTTGAACTCTTCCCCACTAGCGGGAGGGCCTACGAGCAGTACTTC.

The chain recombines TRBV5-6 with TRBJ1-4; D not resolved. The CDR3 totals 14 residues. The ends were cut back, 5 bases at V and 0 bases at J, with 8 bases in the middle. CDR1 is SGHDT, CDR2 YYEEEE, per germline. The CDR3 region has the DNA TGTGCCAGCAGTTCGGGTGCAACTAATGAAAAACTGTTTTTT. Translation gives CASSSGATNEKLFF.

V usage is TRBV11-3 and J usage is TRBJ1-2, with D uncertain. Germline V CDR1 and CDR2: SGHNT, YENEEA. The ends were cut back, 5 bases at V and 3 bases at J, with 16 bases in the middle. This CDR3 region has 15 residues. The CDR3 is CASSPKKQGDYGYTF. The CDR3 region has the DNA TGTGCCAGCAGCCCGAAAAAACAAGGTGACTATGGCTACACCTTC.

The CDR3 DNA reads as TGCGCCAGCAGCCACCCGACAGGGGGCTTGGATGAGCAGTTCTTC. Its protein is CASSHPTGGLDEQFF. This chain links TRBV4-1 with TRBJ2-1, with 10 bases aligning to TRBD1. Per the germline V gene, CDR1 is MGHRA and CDR2 is YSYEKL. The CDR3 covers 15 residues. V dropped 3 bases and J dropped 8; count of bases not matched to a gene: 7.

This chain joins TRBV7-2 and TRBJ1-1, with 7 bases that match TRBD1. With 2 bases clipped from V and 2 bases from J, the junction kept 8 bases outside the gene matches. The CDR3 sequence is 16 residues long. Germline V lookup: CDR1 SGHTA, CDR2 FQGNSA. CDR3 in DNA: TGTGCCAGCAGCTTAAGGGCAGGGGGGCGCAACACTGAAGCTTTCTTT. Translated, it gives CASSLRAGGRNTEAFF.

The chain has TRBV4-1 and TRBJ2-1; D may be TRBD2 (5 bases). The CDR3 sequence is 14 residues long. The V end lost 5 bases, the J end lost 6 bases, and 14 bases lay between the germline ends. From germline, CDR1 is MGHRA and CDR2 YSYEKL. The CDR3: CASSGGPTINEQFF. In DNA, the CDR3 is TGCGCCAGCAGCGGAGGCCCGACCATCAATGAGCAGTTCTTC.

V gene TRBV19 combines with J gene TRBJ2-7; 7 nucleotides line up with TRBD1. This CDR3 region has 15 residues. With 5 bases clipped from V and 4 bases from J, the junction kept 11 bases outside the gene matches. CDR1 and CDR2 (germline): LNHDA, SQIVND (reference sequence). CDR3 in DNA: TGTGCCAGTAGTTCTTCATCCGGGACAGCTTACGAGCAGTACTTC. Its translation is CASSSSSGTAYEQYF.

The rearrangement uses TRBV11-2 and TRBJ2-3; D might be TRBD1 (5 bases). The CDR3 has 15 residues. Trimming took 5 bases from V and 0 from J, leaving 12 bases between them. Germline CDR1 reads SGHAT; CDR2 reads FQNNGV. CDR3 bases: TGTGCCAGCAGCCCAGGGCCTACTAGCACAGATACGCAGTATTTT. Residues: CASSPGPTSTDTQYF.

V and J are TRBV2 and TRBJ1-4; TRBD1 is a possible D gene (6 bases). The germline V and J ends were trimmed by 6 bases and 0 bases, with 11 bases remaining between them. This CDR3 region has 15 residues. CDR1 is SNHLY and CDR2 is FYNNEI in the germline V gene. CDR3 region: CASSVQGSTNEKLFF. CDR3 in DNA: TGTGCCAGCAGCGTACAGGGATCAACTAATGAAAAACTGTTTTTT.

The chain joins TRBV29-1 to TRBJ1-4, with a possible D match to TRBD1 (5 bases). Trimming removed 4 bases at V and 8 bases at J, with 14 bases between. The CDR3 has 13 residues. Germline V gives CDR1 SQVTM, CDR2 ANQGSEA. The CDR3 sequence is CSVGRGGEEKLFF. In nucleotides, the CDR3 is TGCAGCGTTGGACGGGGCGGGGAGGAAAAACTGTTTTTT.

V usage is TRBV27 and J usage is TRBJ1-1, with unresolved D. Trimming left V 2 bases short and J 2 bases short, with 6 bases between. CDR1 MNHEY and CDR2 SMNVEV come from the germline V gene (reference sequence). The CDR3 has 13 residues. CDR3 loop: CASSLGENTEAFF. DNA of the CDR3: TGTGCCAGCAGTTTAGGAGAAAACACTGAAGCTTTCTTT.

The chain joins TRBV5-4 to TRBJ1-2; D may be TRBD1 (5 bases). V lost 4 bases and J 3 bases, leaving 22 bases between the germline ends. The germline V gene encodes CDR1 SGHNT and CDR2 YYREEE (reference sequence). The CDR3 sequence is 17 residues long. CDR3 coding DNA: TGTGCCAGCAGCCGGGACCTCCCGGGGACTACGGACTATGGCTACACCTTC. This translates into CASSRDLPGTTDYGYTF.

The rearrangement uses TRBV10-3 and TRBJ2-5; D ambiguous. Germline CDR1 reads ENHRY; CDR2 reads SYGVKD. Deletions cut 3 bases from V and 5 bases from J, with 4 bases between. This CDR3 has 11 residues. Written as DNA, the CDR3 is TGTGCCATCAGTGAAACGGAGACCCAGTACTTC. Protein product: CAISETETQYF.

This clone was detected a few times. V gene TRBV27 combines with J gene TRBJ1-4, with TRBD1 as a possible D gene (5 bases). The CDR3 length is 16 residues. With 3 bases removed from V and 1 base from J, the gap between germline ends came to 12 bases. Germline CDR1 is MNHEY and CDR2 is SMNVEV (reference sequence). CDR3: CASSFWGGGTNEKLFF. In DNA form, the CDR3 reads TGTGCCAGCAGTTTTTGGGGGGGAGGAACTAATGAAAAACTGTTTTTT.